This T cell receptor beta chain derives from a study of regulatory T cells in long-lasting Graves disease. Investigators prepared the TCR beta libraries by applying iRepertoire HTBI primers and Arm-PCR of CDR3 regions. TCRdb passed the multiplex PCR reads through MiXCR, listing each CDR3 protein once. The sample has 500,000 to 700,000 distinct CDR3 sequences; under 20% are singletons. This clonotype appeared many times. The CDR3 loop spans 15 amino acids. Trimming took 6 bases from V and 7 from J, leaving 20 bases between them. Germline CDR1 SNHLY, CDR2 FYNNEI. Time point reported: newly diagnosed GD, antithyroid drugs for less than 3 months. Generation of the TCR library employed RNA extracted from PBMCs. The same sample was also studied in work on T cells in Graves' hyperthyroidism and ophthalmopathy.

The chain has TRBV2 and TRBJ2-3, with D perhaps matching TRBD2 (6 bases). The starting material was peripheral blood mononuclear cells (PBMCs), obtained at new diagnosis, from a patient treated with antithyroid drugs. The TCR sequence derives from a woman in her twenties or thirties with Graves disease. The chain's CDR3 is CASRPAGPIKNTQYF. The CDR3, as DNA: TGTGCCAGCAGACCTGCGGGACCCATCAAGAATACGCAGTATTTT.